This T cell receptor (beta chain) was identified in a study of Graves' ophthalmopathy and Graves' hyperthyroidism listed by TCRdb under 2018. Broadly, across the study: Peripheral blood was collected at initial diagnosis, prior to any treatment. In six hyperthyroidism patients, T-cell repertoires of thyroid tissue and blood were compared. In total, 135 blood samples were TCR-sequenced: 40 to 45 ophthalmopathy, 80 or so hyperthyroidism and around 17 hyperthyroidism-to-ophthalmopathy patients. The study used signatures of the TCR beta repertoire to tell Graves' ophthalmopathy apart from Graves' hyperthyroidism and to predict which patients would progress to ophthalmopathy. Following sampling, methimazole starting at 30 mg daily was administered to hyperthyroidism patients, and high-dose intravenous methylprednisolone was administered to ophthalmopathy patients. An independent validation cohort comprised some 19 hyperthyroidism patients and about 16 patients who later progressed from hyperthyroidism to ophthalmopathy. To explore V-J signatures distinguishing ophthalmopathy from hyperthyroidism, a discovery set of more than 95 patients (roughly 45 ophthalmopathy, some 57 stable hyperthyroidism) was enrolled.

This clonotype came up a few times. Its recognized antigen is unknown. Base qualities are not provided; no much larger clone lies one nucleotide away. Trimming removed 1 base from V and 2 bases from J, leaving 9 bases between the germline ends. As encoded in the germline V gene, CDR1 is SNHLY while CDR2 is FYNNEI. The CDR3 goes from the cysteine to the phenylalanine over 15 residues. Solely the CDR3 DNA is kept, with 45 bases framed from the first base. For repertoire sequencing, the TCR beta CDR3 regions were amplified from RNA transcripts. The first round was an RT-PCR using HTBI primers with the Qiagen OneStep RT-PCR kit, and this first round was followed by a second-round multiplex PCR, then size selection and purification. Libraries were sequenced paired-end with 100 bp reads on an Illumina HiSeq2000. The authors processed their data as follows. Reads were processed with SOAPnuke, discarding reads with adapters, uncalled bases, mean Phred below 15, or no exact constant-primer or identifier match. COPE v1.2.5 was used to merge the high-quality paired reads. Each unique nucleotide sequence was defined as a clonotype, and clonotypes were aligned to IMGT TRB V, D and J references with MiTCR v1.1. The analysis was limited to V-J combinations with a frequency above 0.0001, which together covered more than 98% of repertoires. A TCR clonal expansion and chaos score per V-J combination was defined as the ratio of F50 clonal expansion to chaos observed in the TCRdist matrix. Welch's t-statistics and random forest were used to reduce features to about a dozen V-J combinations, which were fed into a naive Bayes classifier. The similarity between thyroid and blood repertoires was quantified using the Morisita-Horn index. TCRdb redid the processing of the public reads, applying fastp at Q25 and MiXCR, and retained in-frame beta chains. Each CDR3 protein appears once, grouped with its most common genes and DNA. The V and J calls here are based on TCRdb, not the publication. This sample has almost 750,000 distinct CDR3 sequences in its table, and roughly two fifths of those were observed once. The ten top clones hold about 40% of the sample.

Patients with ophthalmopathy had moderately to severely active disease, with a Clinical Activity Score of 3 or more, a NOSPECS grade of 4 or more, and a disease duration of less than 3 months. Patients with other autoimmune diseases, uncontrolled infections, pregnancy or lactation were excluded from the study. Clinical symptoms, serum thyroxine, TRAb, thyroid ultrasound and orbital computed tomography formed the basis of the diagnosis. PBMCs were isolated from about 10 ml of fresh peripheral blood by Ficoll-Paque density gradient centrifugation. Total RNA was extracted with Trizol reagent and quality-checked on an Agilent 2100 Bioanalyzer. Summary of the overall study and its limitations: Sample size was not statistically predetermined, and group allocation was not concealed from the investigators. In validation, the model predicted ophthalmopathy progression with roughly 68% sensitivity and less than 80% specificity; approximately 12 predicted patients were CT-confirmed with GO in a median of roughly 6.8 months. The 13-signature model separated ophthalmopathy from stable hyperthyroidism with roughly 90% sensitivity and approximately 83% specificity in cross-validation, and 80%/75% in the test set. Most expanded thyroid clonotypes with frequency above 0.001 were also detected in blood, suggesting blood repertoires may reflect the thyroid immune response.

The sequence was obtained from an adult man with Graves' ophthalmopathy. Sequencing was performed on peripheral blood. The sequence is built from TRBV2 and TRBJ1-5, and the D gene may be TRBD1, 5 bases matching. This receptor carries the CDR3 CASSEGRRGNQPQHF. The nucleotide sequence reads as follows: TGTGCCAGCAGTGAAGGCCGCAGGGGCAATCAGCCCCAGCATTTT.